The sample holds a few counts of the clone carrying this TCR beta chain. These data come from a study of blood T cell repertoires in COVID-19. Study in general: COVID-19 samples from acute and convalescent phases originated in the United States, Italy and Spain. PBMCs, B-cell-depleted T cells, or T cells were the source of the cDNA or gDNA that made up the material.

Germline CDR1 reads MGHRA; CDR2 reads YSYEKL. The ends lost 3 bases at V and 2 bases at J; junction bases unmatched: 3. There are 15 residues in the CDR3. In the original processing: Estimates of nucleated cell counts were drawn from the amplification of reference gene primers. TCRdb's table, derived via immunoSEQ multiplex PCR, lists solely in-frame clones and lacks some. The DNA was the basis for D and trimming; V, J and clone size are from that table. This table has more than 250,000 clones, roughly 88% appearing once. Sequencing was done on a sample of peripheral blood. V is TRBV4-1 and J is TRBJ1-2; 10 bases agree with TRBD1. The clonotype comes from a woman in her 50s with acute or convalescent COVID-19. As DNA, the CDR3 is TGCGCCAGCAGCCACCAGGGACAGGGGAACTATGGCTACACCTTC. Protein: CASSHQGQGNYGYTF.